This T cell receptor (beta chain) was captured by sequencing in a study of cytomegalovirus exposure and HLA in healthy donors. V dropped 2 bases and J dropped 4 bases, with 9 bases sitting between them. The CDR3 length is 13 residues. The V gene's germline CDR1 is GTSNPN and CDR2 SVGIG (reference sequence). Assay: immunoSEQ multiplex PCR; the TCRdb copy retains only in-frame clones and omits some. This sample has under 300,000 clones; 85% to 90% occur once, and the top ten carry 0.37%. The rearrangement links TRBV30 to TRBJ1-5; unclear D gene. The sequencing input was PBMCs. This receptor was taken from a woman aged 18 to 35 in good health and CMV-seronegative. Written as DNA, the CDR3 is TGTGCCTGGAGTACCAGGAAGAATCAGCCCCAGCATTTT. Its protein is CAWSTRKNQPQHF.